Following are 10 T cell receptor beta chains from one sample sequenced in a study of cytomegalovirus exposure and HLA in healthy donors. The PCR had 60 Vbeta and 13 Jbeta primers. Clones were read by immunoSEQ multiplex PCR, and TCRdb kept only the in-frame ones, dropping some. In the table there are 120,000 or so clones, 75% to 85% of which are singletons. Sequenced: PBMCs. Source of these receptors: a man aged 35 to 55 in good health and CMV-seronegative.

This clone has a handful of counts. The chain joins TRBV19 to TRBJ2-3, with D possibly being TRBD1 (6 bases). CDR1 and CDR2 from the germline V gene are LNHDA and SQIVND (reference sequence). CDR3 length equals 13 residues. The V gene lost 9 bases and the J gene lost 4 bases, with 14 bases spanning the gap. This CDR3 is CASGDNAADTQYF. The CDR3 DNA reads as TGTGCCAGCGGGGACAATGCAGCAGATACGCAGTATTTT.

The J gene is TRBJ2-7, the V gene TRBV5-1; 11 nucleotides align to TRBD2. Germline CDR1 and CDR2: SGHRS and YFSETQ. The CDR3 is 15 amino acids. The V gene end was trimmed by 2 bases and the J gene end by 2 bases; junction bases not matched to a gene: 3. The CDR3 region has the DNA TGCGCCAGCAGCTTACTAGCGGGGGCCACCTACGAGCAGTACTTC. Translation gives CASSLLAGATYEQYF.

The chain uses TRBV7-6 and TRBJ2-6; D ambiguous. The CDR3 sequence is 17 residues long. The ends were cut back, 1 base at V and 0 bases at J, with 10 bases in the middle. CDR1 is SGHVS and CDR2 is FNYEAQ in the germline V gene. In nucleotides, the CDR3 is TGTGCCAGCAGCTTAGAGGCTTCGGGCTCTGGGGCCAACGTCCTGACTTTC. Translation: CASSLEASGSGANVLTF.

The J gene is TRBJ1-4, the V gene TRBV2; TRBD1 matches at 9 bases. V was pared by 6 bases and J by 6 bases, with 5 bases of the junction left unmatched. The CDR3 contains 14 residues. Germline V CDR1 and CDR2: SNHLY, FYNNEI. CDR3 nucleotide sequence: TGTGCCAGCAGGGGACAGGGAAGATATGAAAAACTGTTTTTT. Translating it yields CASRGQGRYEKLFF. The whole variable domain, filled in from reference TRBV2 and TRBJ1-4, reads EPEVTQTPSHQVTQMGQEVILRCVPISNHLYFYWYRQILGQKVEFLVSFYNNEISEKSEIFDDQFSVERPDGSNFTLKIRSTKLEDSAMYFCASRGQGRYEKLFFGSGTQLSVL.

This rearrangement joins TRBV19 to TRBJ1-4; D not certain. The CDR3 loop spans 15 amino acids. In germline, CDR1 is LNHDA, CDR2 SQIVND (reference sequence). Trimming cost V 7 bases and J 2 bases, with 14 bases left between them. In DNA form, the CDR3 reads TGTGCCAGTAACTCCCTCGCACAGACTAATGAAAAACTGTTTTTT. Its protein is CASNSLAQTNEKLFF.

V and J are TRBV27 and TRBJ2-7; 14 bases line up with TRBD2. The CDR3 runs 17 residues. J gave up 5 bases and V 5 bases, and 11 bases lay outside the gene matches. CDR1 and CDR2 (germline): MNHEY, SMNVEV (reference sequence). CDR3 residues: CASSPRLAGGQRDEQYF. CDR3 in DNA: TGTGCCAGCAGTCCTCGACTAGCGGGAGGGCAGCGGGACGAGCAGTACTTC.

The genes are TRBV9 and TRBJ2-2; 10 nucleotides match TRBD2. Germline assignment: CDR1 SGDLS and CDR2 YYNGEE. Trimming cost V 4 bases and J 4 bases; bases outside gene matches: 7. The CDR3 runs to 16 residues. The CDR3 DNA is TGTGCCAGCAGCTCTCATCTAGCGGGGGTCACCGGGGAGCTGTTTTTT. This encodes CASSSHLAGVTGELFF. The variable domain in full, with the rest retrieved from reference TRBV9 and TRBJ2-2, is DSGVTQTPKHLITATGQRVTLRCSPRSGDLSVYWYQQSLDQGLQFLIQYYNGEERAKGNILERFSAQQFPDLHSELNLSSLELGDSALYFCASSSHLAGVTGELFFGEGSRLTVL.

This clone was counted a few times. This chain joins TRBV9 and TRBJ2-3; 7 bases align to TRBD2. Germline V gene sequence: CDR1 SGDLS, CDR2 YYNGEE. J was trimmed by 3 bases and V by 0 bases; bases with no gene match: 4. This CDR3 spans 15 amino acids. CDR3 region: CASSVADGRTDTQYF. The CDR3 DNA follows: TGTGCCAGCAGCGTAGCAGACGGGAGGACAGATACGCAGTATTTT.

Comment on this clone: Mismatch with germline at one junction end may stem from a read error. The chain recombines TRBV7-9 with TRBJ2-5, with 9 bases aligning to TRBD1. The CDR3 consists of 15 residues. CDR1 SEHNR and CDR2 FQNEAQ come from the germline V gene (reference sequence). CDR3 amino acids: CSSSSRGQGQETQYF. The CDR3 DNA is TGTTCCAGCAGCTCCAGGGGACAGGGACAGGAGACCCAGTACTTC.

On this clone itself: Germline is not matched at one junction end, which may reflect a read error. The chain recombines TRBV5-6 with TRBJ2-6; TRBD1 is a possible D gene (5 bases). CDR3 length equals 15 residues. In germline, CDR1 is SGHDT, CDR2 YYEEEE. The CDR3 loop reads CASSLPSSGANALTF. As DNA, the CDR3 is TGTGCCAGCAGCTTGCCCTCCTCTGGGGCCAACGCCCTGACTTTC.